What follows describes a single T cell receptor beta chain. The antigen it recognizes is unknown. Base quality data are lacking; no much larger clone is found one base away. The data are from a study of T cells in localized non-small cell lung cancer (dated by TCRdb to 2020 to 2021). As for the study more broadly: T cell repertoires of hundreds of early-stage NSCLC patients were analyzed, with tumors being compared against uninvolved tumor-adjacent lungs. The cohort was made up of about 240 treatment-naive NSCLC patients whose localized lung tumors had been resected. Of the NSCLC patients, 120 to 150 were male and around 99 were female, and the mean age was around 70 years. The investigation overall reported the following: Longer overall survival was associated with higher T cell density in blood, whereas shorter survival was associated with higher clonality in adjacent lung. Multi-region tumor sequencing was not performed, so intratumor heterogeneity could not be excluded. A median of around 50 of the top 100 tumor clones turned up in the paired uninvolved adjacent lung, and approximately 30 of those clones also ranked among the top 100 of that same adjacent lung. Because the study design was exploratory, TCR variables were selected using unadjusted p-values without false-discovery rate correction. The highest T cell clonality was observed in uninvolved tumor-adjacent lung, where clonality exceeded that of tumor, suggesting that antigenic responses were more focused in uninvolved tumor-adjacent lung.

TCR beta CDR3 regions were sequenced from DNA using the immunoSEQ Assay. The published analysis was carried out like this. T cell density was computed as TCR beta template counts normalized to usable DNA estimated by amplifying housekeeping genes. Using the preseqR package, richness was estimated by extrapolating to 120,000 templates for tissue samples and 400,000 templates for PBMC samples. Clonality was taken to be one minus Pielou's evenness. Tissue-enriched TCRs were identified through differential abundance testing performed on productive amino-acid clonotypes, with a minimum total count of 5 and an alpha of 0.1. The Jaccard Index and the Morisita Overlap Index were used to measure repertoire overlap between compartments. GLIPH grouped TCR beta CDR3s together with public tetramer-defined viral CDR3s, and a viral motif had to include at least three viral sequences and also show V-gene enrichment. Entries here come from immuneACCESS through TCRdb and include only in-frame sequences with V and J called. Some clones fail to appear in such tables; in the studies checked, an unresolved V gene covers under half of the shortfall, and the cause of the remainder is unknown. The V and J calls and clone size come from that table; D and trimming were worked out from the DNA. The sample table holds thousands of clones, of which 37% were seen once. The ten largest clones add up to under 25% of the sample.

Unmatched junction bases come to 2, with V trimmed by 7 bases and J by 1 base. Including the terminal cysteine and phenylalanine, the CDR3 comprises 14 residues. Left in the record is the CDR3 DNA by itself, 42 bases read in frame from the first base. The germline V gene (reference sequence) provides CDR1 LNHDA and CDR2 SQIVND. Uninvolved adjacent lung was sampled at least 2 cm away from the tumor margin, and two independent pathologists confirmed that the tissue had no atypia. At diagnosis, peripheral blood, uninvolved tumor-adjacent lung and tumor were collected and stored as a combination of fresh-frozen and FFPE material.

The origin of this receptor is a woman aged 40 to 75 with stage II squamous cell lung carcinoma. The chain is encoded by TRBV19 joined to TRBJ2-1, and TRBD1 matches 9 of the central bases. Sequencing used normal lung tissue next to the tumor, obtained before any cancer treatment. The nucleotide sequence is TGTGCCAGTACCGGGACAGGGTCCTACAATGAGCAGTTCTTC. Its protein reads: CASTGTGSYNEQFF.